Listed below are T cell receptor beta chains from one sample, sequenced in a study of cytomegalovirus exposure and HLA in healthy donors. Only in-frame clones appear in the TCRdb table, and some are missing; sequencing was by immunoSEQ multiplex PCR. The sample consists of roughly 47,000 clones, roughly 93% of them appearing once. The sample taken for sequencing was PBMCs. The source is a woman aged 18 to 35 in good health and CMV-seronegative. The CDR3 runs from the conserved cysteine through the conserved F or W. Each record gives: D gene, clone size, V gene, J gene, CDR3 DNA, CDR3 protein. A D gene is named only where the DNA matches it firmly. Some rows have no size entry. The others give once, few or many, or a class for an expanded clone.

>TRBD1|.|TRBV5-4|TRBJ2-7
TGTGCCAGCAGCCCCGGGACAGTCTCCTACGAGCAGTACTTC
CASSPGTVSYEQYF
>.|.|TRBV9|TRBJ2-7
TGTGCCAGCAGCCCACAACCCGGGACTTTATACGAGCAGTACTTC
CASSPQPGTLYEQYF
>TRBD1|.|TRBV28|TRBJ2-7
TGTGCCAGCAGTTCAGGACAGGGTGGTGACGAGCAGTACTTC
CASSSGQGGDEQYF
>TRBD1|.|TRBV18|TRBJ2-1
TGTGCCAGCTCTCCGAGGACAGGGGGCGATGAGCAGTTCTTC
CASSPRTGGDEQFF
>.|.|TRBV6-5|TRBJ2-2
TGTGCCAGCAGCCCAGGGCTGAACACCGGGGAGCTGTTTTTT
CASSPGLNTGELFF
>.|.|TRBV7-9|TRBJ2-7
TGTGCCAGCAGCTTATCCCGTCTTCAGGGTACGGGCTACGAGCAGTACTTC
CASSLSRLQGTGYEQYF
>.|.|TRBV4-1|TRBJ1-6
TGCGCCAGCAGCCAAGGGGCTGGCGGGCTAAATTCACCCCTCCACTTT
CASSQGAGGLNSPLHF
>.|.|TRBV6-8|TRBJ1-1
TGTGCCAGGATCCAGGGGCGGCCTGAAGCTTTCTTT
CARIQGRPEAFF
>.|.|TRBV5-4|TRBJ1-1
TGTGCCAGCAGCTTGGATGCAGGAAACACTGAAGCTTTCTTT
CASSLDAGNTEAFF
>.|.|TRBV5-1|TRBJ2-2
TGCGCCAGCAGCTTGGTGGGCCTGAACCAGGAGCTGTTTTTT
CASSLVGLNQELFF
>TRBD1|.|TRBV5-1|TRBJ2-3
TGCGCCAGCAGCTCCACCGGACAGGGAGGCACAGATACGCAGTATTTT
CASSSTGQGGTDTQYF
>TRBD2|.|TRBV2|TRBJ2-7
TGTGCCAGCAGTGCCGGGACTACTTTAAGGTTC
CASSAGTTLRF
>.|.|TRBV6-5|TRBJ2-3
TGTGCCAGCAGTCAACAGGGGGGGACAGATACGCAGTATTTT
CASSQQGGTDTQYF
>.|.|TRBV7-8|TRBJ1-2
TGTGCCAGCAGCCTGACGGGCCTTCAGGGGATTTATGGCTACACCTTC
CASSLTGLQGIYGYTF
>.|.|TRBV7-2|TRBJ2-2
TGTGCCAGCAGCCCAATTCTGAGAGCGCCCAACACCGGGGAGCTGTTTTTT
CASSPILRAPNTGELFF
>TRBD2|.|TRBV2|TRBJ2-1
TGTGCCAGCAGAGAGCGGGGCGGCTACAATGAGCAGTTCTTC
CASRERGGYNEQFF
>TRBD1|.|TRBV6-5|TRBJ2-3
TGTGCCAGCAGGATGACAGGGTTCGGCACAGATACGCAGTATTTT
CASRMTGFGTDTQYF
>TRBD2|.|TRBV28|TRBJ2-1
TGTGCCAGCAGTTCCAGGACTAGCGGGACGCCGTATGGTGAGCAGTTCTTC
CASSSRTSGTPYGEQFF
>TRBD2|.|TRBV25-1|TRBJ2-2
TGTGCCAGCAGTGACCTAGCGGGAGACACCGGGGAGCTGTTTTTT
CASSDLAGDTGELFF
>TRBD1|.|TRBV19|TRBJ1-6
TGTGCCAGTAGTACAACCGGGACAGGGTATCGGAATTCACCCCTCCACTTT
CASSTTGTGYRNSPLHF
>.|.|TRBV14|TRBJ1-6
TGTGCCAGCAGCCAAGGCCCGGGAAATTCACCCCTCCACTTT
CASSQGPGNSPLHF
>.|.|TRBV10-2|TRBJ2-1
TGCGCCAGTTCCCCCGGGGCCTACAATGAGCAGTTCTTC
CASSPGAYNEQFF
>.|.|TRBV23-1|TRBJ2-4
TGCGCCAGCAGTCCACAAATCCCCGACAGAGCCAAAAACATTCAGTACTTC
CASSPQIPDRAKNIQYF
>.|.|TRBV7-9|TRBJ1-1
TGTGCCACCGGCAGGGATTTGCCTGCTCCTGAAGCTTTCTTT
CATGRDLPAPEAFF
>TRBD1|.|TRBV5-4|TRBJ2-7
TGTGCCAGCAGCTCACCGGGACAGGGGGCAGTAGGGGAGCAGTACTTC
CASSSPGQGAVGEQYF
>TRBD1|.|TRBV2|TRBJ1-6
TGTGCCAGCAGTGAAGCGTGGGACAGGTCAGATTCACCCCTCCACTTT
CASSEAWDRSDSPLHF
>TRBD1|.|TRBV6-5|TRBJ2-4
TGTGCCAGCAGTGCACAGGGGCGCAAAAACATTCAGTACTTC
CASSAQGRKNIQYF
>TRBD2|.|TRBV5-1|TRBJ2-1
TGCGCCAGCAGCCCACTGGAGCGGGAGGGCCCCATATACATTTACAATGAGCAGTTCTTC
CASSPLEREGPIYIYNEQFF
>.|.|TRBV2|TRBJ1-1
TGTGCCAGCAGTGACCCAGGGAACACTGAAGCTTTCTTT
CASSDPGNTEAFF
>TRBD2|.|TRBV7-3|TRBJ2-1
TGTGCCAGCAGCTTAATGGGGGGGGGTGAAAATGAGCAGTTCTTC
CASSLMGGGENEQFF
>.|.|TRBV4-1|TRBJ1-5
TGCGCCAGCAGCCAAGAGTCTGGGGGGAATCAGCCCCAGCATTTT
CASSQESGGNQPQHF
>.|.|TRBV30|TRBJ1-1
TGTGCCTGGAGTGTACTGCGCCCTCCCCGGGTTGAAGACACTGAAGCTTTCTTT
CAWSVLRPPRVEDTEAFF
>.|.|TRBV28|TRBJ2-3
TGTGCCAGCAGAACAGGGTTAGAAGATACGCAGTATTTT
CASRTGLEDTQYF
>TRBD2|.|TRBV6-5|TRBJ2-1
TGTGCCAGCAGTCCCCGACTAGCGGGAGATAATGAGCAGTTCTTC
CASSPRLAGDNEQFF
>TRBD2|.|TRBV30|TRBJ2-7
TGTGCCTGGACTAGCGGAAGTTGGAACGAGCAGTACTTC
CAWTSGSWNEQYF
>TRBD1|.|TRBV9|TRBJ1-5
TGTGCCAGCAGCCCCGGACAGGGGGTGGGAAACAATCAGCCCCAGCATTTT
CASSPGQGVGNNQPQHF
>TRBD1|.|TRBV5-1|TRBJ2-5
TGCGCCAGCAAGCGGAGATGGGGACAGGACCAAGAGACCCAGTACTTC
CASKRRWGQDQETQYF
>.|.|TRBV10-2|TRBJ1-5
TGCGCCAGCAGGGTCGGGGGGAATCAGCCCCAGCATTTT
CASRVGGNQPQHF
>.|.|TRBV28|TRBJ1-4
TGTGCCAGCAGTTTTTTGGGAGGTAATGAAAAACTGTTTTTT
CASSFLGGNEKLFF
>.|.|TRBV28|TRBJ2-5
TGTGCCAGCAGTCCCCGGGGGTACCAAGAGACCCAGTACTTC
CASSPRGYQETQYF
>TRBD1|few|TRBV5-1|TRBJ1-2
TGCGCCAGCAGCACCTGGACAGGGCAAGATGGCTACACCTTC
CASSTWTGQDGYTF
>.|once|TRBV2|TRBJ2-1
TGTGCCAGCAGTGCTTTCCAGGGGTCCATGAATGAGCAGTTCTTC
CASSAFQGSMNEQFF
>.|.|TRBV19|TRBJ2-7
TGTGCCAGTAGTATTGGTTACAACGAGCAGTACTTC
CASSIGYNEQYF
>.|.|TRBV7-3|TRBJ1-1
TGTGCCAGCAGCTCCGGGAGCGTGAACACTGAAGCTTTCTTT
CASSSGSVNTEAFF
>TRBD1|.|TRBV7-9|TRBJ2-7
TGTGCCAGCAGCATCAATACCGGGACAGGGGGCTTTGCGGAGCAGTACTTC
CASSINTGTGGFAEQYF
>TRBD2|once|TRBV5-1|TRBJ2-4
TGCGCCAGCAGCTTGGGACTAGCGGGAGGGCCTAGGGACATTCAGTACTTC
CASSLGLAGGPRDIQYF
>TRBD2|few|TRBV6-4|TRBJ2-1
TGTGCCAGCAGTGACAGCGGGAGCTCCTACAATGAGCAGTTCTTC
CASSDSGSSYNEQFF
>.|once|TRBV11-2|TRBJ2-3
TGTGCCAGCAGCCCCTGGACCCCGGAGGCAGATACGCAGTATTTT
CASSPWTPEADTQYF
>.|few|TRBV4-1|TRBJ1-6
TGCGCCAGCAGCCAAGATGGAGAATCTAGAGGTTCACCCCTCCACTTT
CASSQDGESRGSPLHF
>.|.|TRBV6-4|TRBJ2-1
TGTGCCAGCAGTGGAGGGAATGAGCAGTTCTTC
CASSGGNEQFF
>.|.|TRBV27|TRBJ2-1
TGTGCCAGCGGGCAAACCGCCCCCTACAATGAGCAGTTCTTC
CASGQTAPYNEQFF
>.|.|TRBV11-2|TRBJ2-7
TGTGCCAGCAGCTTAGAGGAGGAAAGTTATCGCGAGCAGTACTTC
CASSLEEESYREQYF
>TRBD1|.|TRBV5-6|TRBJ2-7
TGTGCCAGCAGCTCGCTTAAGGGACAGGGCGACTCCTACGAGCAGTACTTC
CASSSLKGQGDSYEQYF
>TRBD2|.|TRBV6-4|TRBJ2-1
TGTGCCAGCAGCGCTCTAGCGGGAGAGGGGAATGAGCAGTTCTTC
CASSALAGEGNEQFF
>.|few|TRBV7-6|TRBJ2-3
TGTGCCAGCAGCTTATTCGCGGATCACGATACGCAGTATTTT
CASSLFADHDTQYF
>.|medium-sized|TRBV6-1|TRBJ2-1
TGTGCCAGCAGTGAGAGCCAGGAGGGTTACAATGAGCAGTTCTTC
CASSESQEGYNEQFF